This record concerns one TCR beta chain sequence. Its target is not known. This entry is derived from a study of cytomegalovirus exposure and HLA in healthy donors. Overall study context: Early release data held tens of millions of unique TCRs from HLA-typed donors. Regarding the study as a whole: The sole available immune exposure information was CMV serostatus.

The PCR had 60 Vbeta and 13 Jbeta primers. Authors' data handling: In a later analysis, of roughly 83 million unique beta chains, some 10 million appeared in at least two donors. Repertoires were generated with immunoSEQ multiplex PCR, while TCRdb's copy carries only in-frame clones and drops some. The V and J calls and clone size are taken from that table; D and trimming were inferred from the DNA. The sample gives about 100,000 clones, roughly 70% of which show up once; under 11% is in the top ten. The CDR3 extends over 15 amino acids. J gave up 7 bases and V 5 bases, and 11 bases lay outside the gene matches. Germline V gene sequence: CDR1 MDHEN, CDR2 SYDVKM.

This clonotype was sampled from a man between 45 and 60 years old in good health and CMV-seronegative. The chain employs TRBV28 and TRBJ1-3; 7 bases map to TRBD1. Sequencing was performed on PBMCs. DNA of the CDR3: TGTGCCAGCAGTCTCACGCACAGGGGTCTCAACACCATATATTTT. Protein product: CASSLTHRGLNTIYF.